The 3 T cell receptor beta chains below come from one sample, sequenced in a study of blood T cells in healthy people across ages. A J-beta primer mix and a sample-barcoded 5' primer were used in a second PCR of roughly 7 to 12 cycles. Each CDR3 protein gets one entry after TCRdb re-called the 5' RACE reads with MiXCR. The table shows approximately 810,000 distinct CDR3 sequences, with 29% occurring only once. Sequenced sample: blood. Source of these receptors: a woman of 80 years or more in good health.

In this sample, this clonotype turned up a few times. The chain links TRBV10-2 to TRBJ1-5; 10 nucleotides line up with TRBD1. Unmatched junction bases numbered 4, after V lost 3 bases and J lost 5 bases. Germline-derived CDR1 and CDR2 are WSHSY and SAAADI. The length of the CDR3 is 15 residues. For the CDR3, the DNA is TGCGCCAGCAGTGAACGACAGGGGGCTCATCAGCCCCAGCATTTT. It is translated as CASSERQGAHQPQHF.

This clonotype was detected only once. A much larger clone is a single base away; this may be a read error. This chain joins TRBV7-2 and TRBJ2-7; D not certain. This CDR3 is built from 13 residues. The V end lost 1 base, the J end lost 7 bases, and 11 bases lay between the germline ends. From germline, CDR1 is SGHTA and CDR2 FQGNSA. The DNA for the CDR3 is TGTGCCAGCAGCTTAGACGTGAGCGATGAGCAGTACTTC. As protein: CASSLDVSDEQYF.

This clonotype was found a few times. The J gene is TRBJ1-5, the V gene TRBV12-3 or TRBV12-4, with D uncertain. Trimming took off 3 bases at V and 0 bases at J, with 15 bases between the two ends. The CDR3 sequence is 17 residues long. CDR3 amino acids: CASSFGRQLYSNQPQHF. The DNA of the CDR3 is TGTGCCAGCAGTTTCGGCCGGCAGCTTTATAGCAATCAGCCCCAGCATTTT.